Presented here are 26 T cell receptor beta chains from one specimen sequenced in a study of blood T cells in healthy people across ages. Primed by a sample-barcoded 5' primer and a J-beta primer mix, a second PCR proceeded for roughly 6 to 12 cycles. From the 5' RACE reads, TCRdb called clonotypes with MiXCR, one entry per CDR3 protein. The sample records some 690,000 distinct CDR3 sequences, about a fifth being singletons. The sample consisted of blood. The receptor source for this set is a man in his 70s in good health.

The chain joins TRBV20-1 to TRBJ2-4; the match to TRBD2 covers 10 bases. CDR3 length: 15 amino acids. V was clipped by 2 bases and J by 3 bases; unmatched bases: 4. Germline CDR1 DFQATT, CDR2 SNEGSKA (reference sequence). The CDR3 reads CSARIGTSDKNIQYF. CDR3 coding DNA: TGCAGTGCTAGAATTGGGACTAGCGACAAAAACATTCAGTACTTC.

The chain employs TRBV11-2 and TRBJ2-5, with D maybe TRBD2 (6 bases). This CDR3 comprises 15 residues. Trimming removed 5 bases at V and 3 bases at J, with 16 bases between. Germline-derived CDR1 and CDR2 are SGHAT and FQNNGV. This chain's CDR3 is CASSPFGGGEETQYF. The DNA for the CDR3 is TGTGCCAGCAGCCCCTTCGGGGGAGGAGAAGAGACCCAGTACTTC.

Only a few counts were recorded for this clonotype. The CDR3 DNA reads TGTGCCAGCAGCTCCGTCTTGTCGCTCCGCACAGATACGCAGTATTTT. Translating it yields CASSSVLSLRTDTQYF. The rearrangement links TRBV11-2 to TRBJ2-3; no definite D call. Between the trimmed V and J ends, which lost 4 bases and 1 base, there was a span of 15 bases. The germline gives CDR1 SGHAT, CDR2 FQNNGV. This CDR3 is 16 amino acids long. Looking up the rest from reference TRBV11-2 and TRBJ2-3 gives the full variable domain: EAGVAQSPRYKIIEKRQSVAFWCNPISGHATLYWYQQILGQGPKLLIQFQNNGVVDDSQLPKDRFSAERLKGVDSTLKIQPAKLEDSAVYLCASSSVLSLRTDTQYFGPGTRLTVL.

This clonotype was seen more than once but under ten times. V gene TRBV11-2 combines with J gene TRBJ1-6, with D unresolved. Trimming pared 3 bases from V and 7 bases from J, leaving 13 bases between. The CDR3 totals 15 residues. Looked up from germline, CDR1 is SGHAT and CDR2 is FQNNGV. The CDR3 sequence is CASSFDTRTNSPLHF. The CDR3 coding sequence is TGTGCCAGCAGCTTTGACACGAGGACCAATTCACCCCTCCACTTT.

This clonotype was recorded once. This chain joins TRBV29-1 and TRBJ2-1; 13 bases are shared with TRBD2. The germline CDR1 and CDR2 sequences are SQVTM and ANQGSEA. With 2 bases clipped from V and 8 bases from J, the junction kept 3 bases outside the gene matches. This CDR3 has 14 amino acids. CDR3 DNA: TGCAGCGTTGAAACTAGCGGGGGGGCGCATGAGCAGTTCTTC. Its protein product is CSVETSGGAHEQFF.

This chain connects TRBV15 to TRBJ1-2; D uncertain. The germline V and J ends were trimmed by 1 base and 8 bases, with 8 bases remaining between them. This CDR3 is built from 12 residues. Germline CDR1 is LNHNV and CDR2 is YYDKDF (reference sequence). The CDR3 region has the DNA TGTGCCACCAGCAGAGGGAAAAGAGGCTACACCTTC. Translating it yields CATSRGKRGYTF.

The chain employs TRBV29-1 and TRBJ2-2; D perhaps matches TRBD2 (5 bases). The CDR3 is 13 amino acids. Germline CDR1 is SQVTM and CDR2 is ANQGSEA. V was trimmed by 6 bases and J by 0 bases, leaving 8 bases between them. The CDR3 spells CSVSGTNTGELFF. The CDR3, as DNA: TGCAGCGTATCCGGGACGAACACCGGGGAGCTGTTTTTT.

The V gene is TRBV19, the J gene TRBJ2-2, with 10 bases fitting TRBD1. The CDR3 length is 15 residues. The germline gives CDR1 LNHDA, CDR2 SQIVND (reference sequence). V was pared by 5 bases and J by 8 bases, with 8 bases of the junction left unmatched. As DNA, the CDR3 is TGTGCCAGTAGTCCGCAGACAGGGGGCGTTGGGGAGCTGTTTTTT. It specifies CASSPQTGGVGELFF.

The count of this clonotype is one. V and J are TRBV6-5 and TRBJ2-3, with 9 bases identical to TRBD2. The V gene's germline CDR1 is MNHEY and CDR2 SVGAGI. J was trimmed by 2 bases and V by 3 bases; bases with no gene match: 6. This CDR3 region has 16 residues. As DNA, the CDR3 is TGTGCCAGCAGTTATACTGCGGGAGGGTTCACAGATACGCAGTATTTT. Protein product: CASSYTAGGFTDTQYF.

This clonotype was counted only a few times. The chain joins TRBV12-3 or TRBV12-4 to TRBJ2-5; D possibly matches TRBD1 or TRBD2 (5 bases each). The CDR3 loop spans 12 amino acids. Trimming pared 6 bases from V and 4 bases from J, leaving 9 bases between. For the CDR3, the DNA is TGTGCCAGCAGCCAGGGAGCAGAGACCCAGTACTTC. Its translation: CASSQGAETQYF.

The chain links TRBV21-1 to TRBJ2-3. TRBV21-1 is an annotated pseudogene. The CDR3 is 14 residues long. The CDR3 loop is CASSKALRGDTQYF. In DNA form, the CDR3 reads TGTGCCAGCAGCAAAGCGCTACGGGGAGATACGCAGTATTTT.

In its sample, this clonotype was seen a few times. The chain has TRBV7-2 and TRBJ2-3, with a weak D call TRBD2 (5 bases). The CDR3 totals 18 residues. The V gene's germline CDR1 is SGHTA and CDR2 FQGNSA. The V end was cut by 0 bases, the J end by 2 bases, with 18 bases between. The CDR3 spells CASSLAGVFSTTTDTQYF. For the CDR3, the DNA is TGTGCCAGCAGCTTAGCGGGAGTTTTCTCTACTACCACAGATACGCAGTATTTT.

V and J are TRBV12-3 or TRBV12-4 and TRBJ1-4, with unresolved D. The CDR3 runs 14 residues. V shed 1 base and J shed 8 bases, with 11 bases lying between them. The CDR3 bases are TGTGCCAGCAGTTTAGGGCAGAGGGCGGAAAAACTGTTTTTT. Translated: CASSLGQRAEKLFF.

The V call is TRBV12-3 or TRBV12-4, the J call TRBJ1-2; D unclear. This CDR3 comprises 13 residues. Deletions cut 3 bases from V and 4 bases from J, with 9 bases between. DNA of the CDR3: TGTGCCAGCAGTTTCGAGGGAGGCTATGGCTACACCTTC. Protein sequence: CASSFEGGYGYTF.

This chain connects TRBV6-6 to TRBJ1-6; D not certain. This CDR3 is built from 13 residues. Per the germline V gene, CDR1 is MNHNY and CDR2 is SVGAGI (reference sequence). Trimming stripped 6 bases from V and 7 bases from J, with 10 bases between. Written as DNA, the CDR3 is TGTGCCAGCAGGCGGGCCGCAAATTCACCCCTCCACTTT. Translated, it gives CASRRAANSPLHF.

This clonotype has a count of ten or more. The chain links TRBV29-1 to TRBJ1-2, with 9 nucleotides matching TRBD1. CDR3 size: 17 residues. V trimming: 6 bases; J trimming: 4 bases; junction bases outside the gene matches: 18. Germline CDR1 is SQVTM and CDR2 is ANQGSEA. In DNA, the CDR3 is TGCAGCGTAGAACCGAGACAGGGGGTTACTAACTCCTATGGCTACACCTTC. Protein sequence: CSVEPRQGVTNSYGYTF.

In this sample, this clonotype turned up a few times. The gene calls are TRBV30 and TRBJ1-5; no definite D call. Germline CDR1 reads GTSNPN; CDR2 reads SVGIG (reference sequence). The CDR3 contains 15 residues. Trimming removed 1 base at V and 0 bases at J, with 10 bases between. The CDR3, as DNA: TGTGCCTGGAGTGGTGATGGATATAGCAATCAGCCCCAGCATTTT. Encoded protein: CAWSGDGYSNQPQHF.

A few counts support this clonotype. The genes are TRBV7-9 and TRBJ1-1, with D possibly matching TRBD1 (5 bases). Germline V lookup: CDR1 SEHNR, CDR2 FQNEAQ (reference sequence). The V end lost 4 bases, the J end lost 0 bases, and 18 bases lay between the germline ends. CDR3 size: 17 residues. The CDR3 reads CASSWGGTTRLNTEAFF. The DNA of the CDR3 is TGTGCCAGCAGCTGGGGCGGGACTACACGTTTGAACACTGAAGCTTTCTTT.

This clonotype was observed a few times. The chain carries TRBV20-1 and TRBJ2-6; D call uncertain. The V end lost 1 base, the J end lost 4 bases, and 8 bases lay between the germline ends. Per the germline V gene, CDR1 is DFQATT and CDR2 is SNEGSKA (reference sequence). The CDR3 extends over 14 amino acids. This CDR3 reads CSARAPGGANVLTF. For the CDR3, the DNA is TGCAGTGCTAGAGCCCCTGGGGGGGCCAACGTCCTGACTTTC.

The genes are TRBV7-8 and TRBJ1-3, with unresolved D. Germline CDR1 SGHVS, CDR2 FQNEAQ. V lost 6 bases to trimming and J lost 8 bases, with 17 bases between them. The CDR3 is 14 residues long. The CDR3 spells CASRGRGGQDTIYF. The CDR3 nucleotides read TGTGCCAGCAGGGGTAGAGGAGGGCAGGACACCATATATTTT.

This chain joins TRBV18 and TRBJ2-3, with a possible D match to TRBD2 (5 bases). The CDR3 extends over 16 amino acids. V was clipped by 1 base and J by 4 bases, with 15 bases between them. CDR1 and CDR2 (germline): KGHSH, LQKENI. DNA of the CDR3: TGTGCCAGCTCACCACGAGAGGGTCTAAGGTCAGATACGCAGTATTTT. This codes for CASSPREGLRSDTQYF. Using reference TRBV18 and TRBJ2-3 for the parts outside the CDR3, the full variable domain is NAGVMQNPRHLVRRRGQEARLRCSPMKGHSHVYWYRQLPEEGLKFMVYLQKENIIDESGMPKERFSAEFPKEGPSILRIQQVVRGDSAAYFCASSPREGLRSDTQYFGPGTRLTVL.

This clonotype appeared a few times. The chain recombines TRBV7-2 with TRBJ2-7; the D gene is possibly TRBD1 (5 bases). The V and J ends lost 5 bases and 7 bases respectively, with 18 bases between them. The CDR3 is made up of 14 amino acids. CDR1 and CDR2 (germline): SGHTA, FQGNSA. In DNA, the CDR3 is TGTGCCAGCAGCAGAGGTTCAGGGTTTCGGGAGCAGTACGTC. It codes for CASSRGSGFREQYV.

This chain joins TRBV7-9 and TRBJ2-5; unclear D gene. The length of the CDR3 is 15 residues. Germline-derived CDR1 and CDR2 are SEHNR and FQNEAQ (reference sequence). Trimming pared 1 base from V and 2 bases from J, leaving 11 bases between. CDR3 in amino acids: CASSLGTAQQETQYF. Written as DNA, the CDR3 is TGTGCCAGCAGCTTAGGCACGGCTCAACAAGAGACCCAGTACTTC.

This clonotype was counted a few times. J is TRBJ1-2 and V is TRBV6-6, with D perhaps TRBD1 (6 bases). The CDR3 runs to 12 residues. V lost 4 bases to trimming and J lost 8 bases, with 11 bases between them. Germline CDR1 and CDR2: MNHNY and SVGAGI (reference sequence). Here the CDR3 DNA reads TGTGCCAGCAGTTGGGACATTCAAGGCTACACCTTC. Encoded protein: CASSWDIQGYTF.

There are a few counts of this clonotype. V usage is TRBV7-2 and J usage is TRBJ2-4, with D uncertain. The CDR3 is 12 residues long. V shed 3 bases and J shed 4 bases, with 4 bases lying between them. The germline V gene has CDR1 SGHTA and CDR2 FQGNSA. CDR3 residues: CASSFGKNIQYF. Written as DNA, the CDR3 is TGTGCCAGCAGCTTTGGGAAAAACATTCAGTACTTC.

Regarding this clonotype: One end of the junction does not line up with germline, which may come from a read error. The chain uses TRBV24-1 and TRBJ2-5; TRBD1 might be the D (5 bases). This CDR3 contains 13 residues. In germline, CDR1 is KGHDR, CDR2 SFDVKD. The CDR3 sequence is CATSDLQGETQYF. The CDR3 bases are TGTGCTACCAGTGATTTGCAGGGTGAGACCCAGTACTTC.